The rows below give T cell receptor beta chains drawn from one sample of a study of Ad26.COV2.S vaccination and SARS-CoV-2 variants. Here immunoSEQ multiplex PCR was the method, and the copy in TCRdb shows in-frame clones only, minus some. This sample has hundreds of thousands of clones, with around 86% found just once. The sample consisted of peripheral blood, taken in a trial of Ad26.COV2.S vaccine versus placebo. Receptors were obtained from a person between 18 and 65 years old who received the Ad26.COV2.S COVID-19 vaccine or a placebo. CDR3s include the opening cysteine and the closing phenylalanine or tryptophan. A D gene is named only where the DNA matches it firmly. The size field is filled for only some rows; it gives once, few, many or a size class.

v_gene	j_gene	d_gene	abundance	CDR3aa	CDR3nt
TRBV7-2	TRBJ2-3	TRBD2	-	CASSPYQRGPQGTQYF	TGTGCCAGCAGCCCCTACCAGCGGGGGCCGCAGGGTACGCAGTATTTT
TRBV5-1	TRBJ2-3	TRBD2	-	CASSLGLAGVDTQYF	TGCGCCAGCAGCCTGGGACTAGCGGGGGTAGATACGCAGTATTTT
TRBV3-1/TRBV3-2	TRBJ1-2	-	-	CASSQGEFGYTF	TGTGCCAGCAGCCAAGGAGAATTTGGCTACACCTTC
TRBV24-1	TRBJ2-1	-	-	CATSDPGQEQFF	TGTGCCACCAGTGACCCCGGACAAGAGCAGTTCTTC
TRBV30	TRBJ1-2	TRBD1	-	CAWSEDRGGYGYTF	TGTGCCTGGAGTGAAGACAGGGGCGGATATGGCTACACCTTC
TRBV30	TRBJ1-3	-	-	CAWSPPAVSGNTIYF	TGTGCCTGGAGTCCCCCCGCGGTCTCTGGAAACACCATATATTTT
TRBV23-1	TRBJ1-1	-	-	CASSQNLAEGENTEAFF	TGCGCCAGCAGTCAAAACCTGGCCGAGGGCGAGAACACTGAAGCTTTCTTT
TRBV12-3/TRBV12-4	TRBJ1-3	-	once	CASSLTGNTIYF	TGTGCCAGCAGCCTCACAGGAAACACCATATATTTT
TRBV7-3	TRBJ2-7	TRBD1	-	CASSLTHRGSEQYF	TGTGCCAGCAGCTTAACGCACAGGGGGTCCGAGCAGTACTTC
TRBV6-1	TRBJ2-1	TRBD1	once	CASSEDSGTGANEQFF	TGTGCCAGCAGTGAAGACTCCGGGACAGGGGCGAATGAGCAGTTCTTC
TRBV12-3/TRBV12-4	TRBJ1-4	-	-	CASSSVNEKLFF	TGTGCCAGCAGTTCCGTTAATGAAAAACTGTTTTTT
TRBV2	TRBJ2-5	TRBD2	-	CARTTGTSGLETQYF	TGTGCCAGGACGACCGGGACTAGCGGATTAGAGACCCAGTACTTC
TRBV19	TRBJ1-2	TRBD1	-	CASSIARGTNYGYTF	TGTGCCAGTAGTATAGCCAGGGGGACTAACTATGGCTACACCTTC
TRBV5-4	TRBJ2-1	-	-	CASSPAGVRDNEQFF	TGTGCCAGCAGCCCTGCCGGGGTCAGGGACAATGAGCAGTTCTTC
TRBV3-1/TRBV3-2	TRBJ2-2	-	-	CASSQISGIAGELFF	TGTGCCAGCAGCCAGATCTCAGGTATCGCCGGGGAGCTGTTTTTT